The TCR beta chain under discussion was sequenced for a study of a mutant IDH1 vaccine in newly diagnosed glioma. Looking at the study overall: Each patient was administered eight vaccinations, scheduled in weeks 1, 3, 5, 7, 11, 15, 19 and 23.

Regarding this clone: What it recognizes is unknown.

The time point: week 11, during vaccination. The investigators gave 300 ug of mutant IDH1 20-mer peptide in each vaccine dose, together with topical imiquimod. The data were produced by immunoSEQ multiplex PCR, yet TCRdb's version contains in-frame clones alone and is incomplete. The sample records about 130,000 clones, around four fifths being singletons. This CDR3 region has 17 residues. Trimming stripped 0 bases from V and 0 bases from J, with 14 bases between. Germline V CDR1 and CDR2: LGHNA, YNFKEQ. The chain has TRBV4-2 and TRBJ1-2, with TRBD1 as a possible D gene (5 bases). This receptor was obtained from a middle-aged man with glioma. The sample consisted of PBMCs, taken from a glioma patient whose treatment included an IDH1 peptide vaccine. The CDR3 region is CASSQDGTEIANYGYTF. CDR3 bases: TGTGCCAGCAGCCAAGATGGGACGGAGATCGCTAACTATGGCTACACCTTC.